The next 2 T cell receptor beta chains were all read from a single sample in a study of CD8+ T cells in alopecia areata. Treatment denoted: oral pan-JAK inhibitor, 5-10 mg twice daily. Extraction of RNA preceded its reverse transcription into cDNA, which served as the sequencing template. TCRdb's table, derived via immunoSEQ multiplex PCR, lists solely in-frame clones and lacks some. The sample has about 200,000 clones, more than 45% seen once. This specimen was CD4+ T cells sorted from blood, taken at week 24, from a patient treated with tofacitinib. The receptors stem from a human donor with alopecia areata.

CDR3 sequence: CASSFGQSSYEQYF. In DNA, the CDR3 is TGTGCCAGTAGTTTTGGACAGAGCTCCTACGAGCAGTACTTC. The chain recombines TRBV19 with TRBJ2-7, with D tentatively TRBD1 (6 bases). The CDR3 runs to 14 residues. Trimming shortened V by 5 bases and J by 0 bases, and 11 bases separated the two germline ends. Per germline, CDR1 LNHDA and CDR2 SQIVND (reference sequence).

The chain combines TRBV29-1 with TRBJ2-7, with a weak D call TRBD1 (6 bases). The CDR3 is 10 residues long. V dropped 4 bases and J dropped 8 bases, with 9 bases sitting between them. The germline gives CDR1 SQVTM, CDR2 ANQGSEA. CDR3 region: CSVAQGKQYF. The DNA of the CDR3 is TGCAGCGTTGCGCAGGGGAAGCAGTACTTC.